This T cell receptor (beta chain) was retrieved from a study of blood T cell repertoires in COVID-19. This CDR3 comprises 14 residues. V lost 3 bases and J 6 bases, leaving 15 bases between the germline ends. CDR1 is SEHNR and CDR2 is FQNEAQ in the germline V gene (reference sequence). A few counts support this clone. The repertoire was sequenced with immunoSEQ multiplex PCR; TCRdb's copy has only in-frame clones and lacks some. This table holds fewer than 350,000 clones, 89% found once. Participants were aged about 18 to 90 years, lived in under 25 US areas, and enrolled virtually. This clonotype originated in a man aged 55 to 69 who had recovered from COVID-19. The chain recombines TRBV7-9 with TRBJ2-7, with D perhaps matching TRBD2 (6 bases). The sample consisted of PBMCs or T cells enriched from blood (not recorded which). CDR3 sequence reads: CASSFLTRDSEQYF. The DNA for the CDR3 is TGTGCCAGCAGCTTTCTCACACGGGACTCCGAGCAGTACTTC.